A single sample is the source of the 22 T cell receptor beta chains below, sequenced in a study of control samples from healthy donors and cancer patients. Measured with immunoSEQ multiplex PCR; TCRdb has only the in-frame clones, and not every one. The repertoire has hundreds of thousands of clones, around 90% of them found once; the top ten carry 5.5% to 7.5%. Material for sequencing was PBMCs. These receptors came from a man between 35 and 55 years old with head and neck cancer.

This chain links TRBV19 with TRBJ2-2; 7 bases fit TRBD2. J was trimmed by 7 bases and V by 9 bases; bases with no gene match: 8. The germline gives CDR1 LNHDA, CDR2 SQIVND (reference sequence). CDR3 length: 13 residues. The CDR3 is CASGREWGGELFF. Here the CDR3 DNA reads TGTGCCAGCGGGCGGGAGTGGGGCGGGGAGCTGTTTTTT.

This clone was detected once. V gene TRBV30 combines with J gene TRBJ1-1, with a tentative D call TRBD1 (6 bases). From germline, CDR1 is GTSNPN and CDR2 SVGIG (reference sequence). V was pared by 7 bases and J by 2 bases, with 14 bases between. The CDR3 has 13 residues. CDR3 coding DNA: TGTGCCTCCCCTGGACAGTTTAACACTGAAGCTTTCTTT. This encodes CASPGQFNTEAFF.

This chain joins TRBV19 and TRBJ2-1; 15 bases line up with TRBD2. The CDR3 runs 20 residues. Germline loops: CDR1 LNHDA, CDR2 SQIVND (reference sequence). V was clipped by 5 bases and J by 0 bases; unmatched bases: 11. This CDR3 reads CASSPGTSGGTLSSYNEQFF. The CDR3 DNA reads TGTGCCAGTAGTCCCGGGACTAGCGGGGGGACCTTAAGCTCCTACAATGAGCAGTTCTTC.

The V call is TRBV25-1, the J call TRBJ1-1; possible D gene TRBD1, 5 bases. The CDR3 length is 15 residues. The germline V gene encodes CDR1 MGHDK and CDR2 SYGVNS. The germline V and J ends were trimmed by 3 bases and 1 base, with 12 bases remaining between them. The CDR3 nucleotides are TGTGCCAGCAGTGACAATGGGGCAACGAACACTGAAGCTTTCTTT. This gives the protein CASSDNGATNTEAFF. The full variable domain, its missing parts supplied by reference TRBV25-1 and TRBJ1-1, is EADIYQTPRYLVIGTGKKITLECSQTMGHDKMYWYQQDPGMELHLIHYSYGVNSTEKGDLSSESTVSRIRTEHFPLTLESARPSHTSQYLCASSDNGATNTEAFFGQGTRLTVV.

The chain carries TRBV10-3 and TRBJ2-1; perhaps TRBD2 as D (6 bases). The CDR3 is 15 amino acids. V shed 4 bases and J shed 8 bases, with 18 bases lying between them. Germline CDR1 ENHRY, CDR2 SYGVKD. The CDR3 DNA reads TGTGCCATCAGTGGGCCCCGGGACTTAGGTGATGAGCAGTTCTTC. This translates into CAISGPRDLGDEQFF.

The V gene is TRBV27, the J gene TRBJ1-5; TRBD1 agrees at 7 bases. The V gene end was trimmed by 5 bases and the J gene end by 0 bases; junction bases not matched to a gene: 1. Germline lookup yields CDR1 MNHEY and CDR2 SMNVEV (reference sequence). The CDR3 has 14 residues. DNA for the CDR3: TGTGCCAGCAGTAGACAGGGTAGCAATCAGCCCCAGCATTTT. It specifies CASSRQGSNQPQHF.

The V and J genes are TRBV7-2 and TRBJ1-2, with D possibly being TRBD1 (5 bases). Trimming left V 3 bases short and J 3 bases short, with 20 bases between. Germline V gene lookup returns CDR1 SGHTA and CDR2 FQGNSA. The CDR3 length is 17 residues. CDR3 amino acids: CASSFGGEYRAYYGYTF. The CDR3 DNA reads TGTGCCAGCAGCTTTGGGGGGGAGTACAGAGCTTACTATGGCTACACCTTC.

The CDR3 sequence is CASSIGELLNTEAFF. In DNA, the CDR3 is TGTGCCAGTAGTATAGGGGAGCTCTTGAACACTGAAGCTTTCTTT. The rearrangement joins TRBV19 to TRBJ1-1, with D hard to call. The CDR3 has 15 residues. Germline V gene data show CDR1 as LNHDA and CDR2 as SQIVND (reference sequence). The germline V and J ends were trimmed by 1 base and 0 bases, with 9 bases remaining between them.

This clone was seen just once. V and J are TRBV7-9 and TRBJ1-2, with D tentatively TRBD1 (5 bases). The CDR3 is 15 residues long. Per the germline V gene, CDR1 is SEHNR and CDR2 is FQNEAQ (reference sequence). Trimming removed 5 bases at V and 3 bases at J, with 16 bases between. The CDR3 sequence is CASSPGPGTHYGYTF. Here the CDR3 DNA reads TGTGCCAGCAGCCCGGGGCCTGGCACCCACTATGGCTACACCTTC.

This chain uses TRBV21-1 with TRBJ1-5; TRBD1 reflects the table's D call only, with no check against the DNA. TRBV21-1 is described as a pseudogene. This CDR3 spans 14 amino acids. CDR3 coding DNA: TGTGCCAGCAGCAAGGGCAGGGCCCATCAGCCCCAGCATTTT. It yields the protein CASSKGRAHQPQHF.

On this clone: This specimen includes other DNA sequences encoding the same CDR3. The CDR3 DNA follows: TGTGCCAGTAGTATCGGAGGGAACACTGAAGCTTTCTTT. Protein: CASSIGGNTEAFF. The chain couples TRBV19 to TRBJ1-1; D is ambiguous. V lost 3 bases, J lost 1 base, and 6 bases lay in between. In germline, CDR1 is LNHDA, CDR2 SQIVND (reference sequence). There are 13 residues in the CDR3.

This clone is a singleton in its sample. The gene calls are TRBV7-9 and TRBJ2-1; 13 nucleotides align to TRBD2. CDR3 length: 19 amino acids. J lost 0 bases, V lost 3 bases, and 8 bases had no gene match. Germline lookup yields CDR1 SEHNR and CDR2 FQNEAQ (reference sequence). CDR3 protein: CASSLAGTSGALSYNEQFF. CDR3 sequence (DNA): TGTGCCAGCAGCTTGGCCGGGACTAGCGGGGCCCTCTCCTACAATGAGCAGTTCTTC. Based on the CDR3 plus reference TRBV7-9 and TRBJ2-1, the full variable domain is DTGVSQNPRHKITKRGQNVTFRCDPISEHNRLYWYRQTLGQGPEFLTYFQNEAQLEKSRLLSDRFSAERPKGSFSTLEIQRTEQGDSAMYLCASSLAGTSGALSYNEQFFGPGTRLTVL.

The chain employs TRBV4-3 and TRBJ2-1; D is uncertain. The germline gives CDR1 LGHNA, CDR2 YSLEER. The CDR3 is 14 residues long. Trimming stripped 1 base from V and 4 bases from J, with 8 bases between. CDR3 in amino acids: CASSQAAYYNEQFF. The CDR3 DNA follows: TGCGCCAGCAGCCAAGCGGCATATTACAATGAGCAGTTCTTC.

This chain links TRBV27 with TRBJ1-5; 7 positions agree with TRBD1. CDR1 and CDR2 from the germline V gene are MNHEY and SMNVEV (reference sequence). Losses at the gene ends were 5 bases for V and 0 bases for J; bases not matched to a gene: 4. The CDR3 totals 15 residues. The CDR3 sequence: CASSPGTASNQPQHF. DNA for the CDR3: TGTGCCAGCAGTCCGGGGACAGCTAGCAATCAGCCCCAGCATTTT.

In DNA, the CDR3 is TGCAGTGCCTCAGAGGGACCCGAGCAGTACTTC. Amino acids: CSASEGPEQYF. This chain uses TRBV20-1 with TRBJ2-7; the D gene could be TRBD1 or TRBD2 (5 bases each). Germline CDR1 reads DFQATT; CDR2 reads SNEGSKA (reference sequence). The CDR3 has 11 amino acids. V was trimmed by 6 bases and J by 6 bases, leaving 12 bases between them.

The CDR3 reads CASSLVFSSYNEQFF. CDR3 DNA: TGTGCCAGCAGCTTAGTGTTCAGCTCCTACAATGAGCAGTTCTTC. The chain recombines TRBV11-3 with TRBJ2-1; D remains ambiguous. Germline V gives CDR1 SGHNT, CDR2 YENEEA. With 1 base removed from V and 0 bases from J, the gap between germline ends came to 7 bases. This CDR3 has 15 residues. Complete variable domain (other parts from reference TRBV11-3 and TRBJ2-1): EAGVVQSPRYKIIEKKQPVAFWCNPISGHNTLYWYLQNLGQGPELLIRYENEEAVDDSQLPKDRFSAERLKGVDSTLKIQPAELGDSAVYLCASSLVFSSYNEQFFGPGTRLTVL.

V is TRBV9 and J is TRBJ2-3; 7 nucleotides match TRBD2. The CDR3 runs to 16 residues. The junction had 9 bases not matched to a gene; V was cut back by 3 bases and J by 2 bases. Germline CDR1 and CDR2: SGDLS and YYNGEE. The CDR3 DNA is TGTGCCAGCAGCGACGCAGGGAGGGTTTTCACAGATACGCAGTATTTT. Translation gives CASSDAGRVFTDTQYF. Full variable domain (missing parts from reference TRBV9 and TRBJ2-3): DSGVTQTPKHLITATGQRVTLRCSPRSGDLSVYWYQQSLDQGLQFLIQYYNGEERAKGNILERFSAQQFPDLHSELNLSSLELGDSALYFCASSDAGRVFTDTQYFGPGTRLTVL.

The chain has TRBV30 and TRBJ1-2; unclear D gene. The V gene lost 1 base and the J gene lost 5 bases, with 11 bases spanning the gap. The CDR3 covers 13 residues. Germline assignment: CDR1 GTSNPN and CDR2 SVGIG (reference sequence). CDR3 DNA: TGTGCCTGGAGTGACCTGGGCGATTATGGCTACACCTTC. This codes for CAWSDLGDYGYTF.

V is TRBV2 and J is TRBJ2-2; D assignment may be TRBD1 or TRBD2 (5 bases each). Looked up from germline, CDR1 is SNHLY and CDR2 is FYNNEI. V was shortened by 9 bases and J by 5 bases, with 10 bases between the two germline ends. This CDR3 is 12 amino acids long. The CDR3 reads CARGDRTGELFF. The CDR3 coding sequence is TGTGCCAGAGGGGACCGTACCGGGGAGCTGTTTTTT.

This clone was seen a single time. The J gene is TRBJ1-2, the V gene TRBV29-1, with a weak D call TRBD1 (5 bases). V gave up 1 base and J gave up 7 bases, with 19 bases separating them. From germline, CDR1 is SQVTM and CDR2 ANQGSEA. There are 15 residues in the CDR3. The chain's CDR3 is CSVEGRQGLDRGYTF. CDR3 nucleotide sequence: TGCAGCGTTGAAGGTCGTCAGGGTTTGGATCGTGGCTACACCTTC.

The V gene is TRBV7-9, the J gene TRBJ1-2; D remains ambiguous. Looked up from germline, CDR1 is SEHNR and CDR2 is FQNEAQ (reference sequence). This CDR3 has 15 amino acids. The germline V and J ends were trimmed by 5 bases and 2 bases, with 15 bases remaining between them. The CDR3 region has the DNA TGTGCCAGCAGCGGACGGGATAAGGGAAACTATGGCTACACCTTC. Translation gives CASSGRDKGNYGYTF.

CDR3 region: CAWSPGNYGYTF. For the CDR3, the DNA is TGTGCCTGGAGTCCAGGCAACTATGGCTACACCTTC. The chain is built from TRBV30 and TRBJ1-2; unclear D gene. The CDR3 sequence is 12 residues long. Trimming left V 2 bases short and J 2 bases short, with 6 bases between. The germline gives CDR1 GTSNPN, CDR2 SVGIG (reference sequence). The full variable domain, rest sourced from reference TRBV30 and TRBJ1-2, is SQTIHQWPATLVQPVGSPLSLECTVEGTSNPNLYWYRQAAGRGLQLLFYSVGIGQISSEVPQNLSASRPQDRQFILSSKKLLLSDSGFYLCAWSPGNYGYTFGSGTRLTVV.